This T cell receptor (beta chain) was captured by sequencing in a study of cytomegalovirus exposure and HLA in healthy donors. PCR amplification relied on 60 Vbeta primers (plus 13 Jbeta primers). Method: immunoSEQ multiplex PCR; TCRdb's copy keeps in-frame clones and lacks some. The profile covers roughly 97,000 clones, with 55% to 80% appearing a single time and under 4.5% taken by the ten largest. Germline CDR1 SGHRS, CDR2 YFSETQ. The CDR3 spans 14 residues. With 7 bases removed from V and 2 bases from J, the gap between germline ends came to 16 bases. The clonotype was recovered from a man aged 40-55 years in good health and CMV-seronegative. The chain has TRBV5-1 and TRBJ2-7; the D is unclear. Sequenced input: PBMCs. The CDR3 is CASSEQSATYEQYF. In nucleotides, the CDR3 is TGCGCCAGCTCTGAACAGTCGGCAACCTACGAGCAGTACTTC.